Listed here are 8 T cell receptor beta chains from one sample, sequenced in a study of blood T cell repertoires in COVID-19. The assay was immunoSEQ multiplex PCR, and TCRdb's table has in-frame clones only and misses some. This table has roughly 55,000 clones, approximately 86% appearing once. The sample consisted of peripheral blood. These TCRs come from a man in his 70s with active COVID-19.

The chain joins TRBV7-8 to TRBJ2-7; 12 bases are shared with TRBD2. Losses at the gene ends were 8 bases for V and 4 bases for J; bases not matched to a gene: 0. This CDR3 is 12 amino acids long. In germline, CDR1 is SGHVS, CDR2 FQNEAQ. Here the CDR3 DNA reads TGTGCCAGCGGACTAGCGGGGTACGAGCAGTACTTC. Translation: CASGLAGYEQYF.

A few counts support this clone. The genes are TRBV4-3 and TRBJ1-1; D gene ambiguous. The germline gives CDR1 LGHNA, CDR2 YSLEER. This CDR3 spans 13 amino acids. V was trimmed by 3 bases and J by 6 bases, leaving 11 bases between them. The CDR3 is CASSQHAESEAFF. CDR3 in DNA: TGCGCCAGCAGCCAGCATGCGGAATCTGAAGCTTTCTTT.

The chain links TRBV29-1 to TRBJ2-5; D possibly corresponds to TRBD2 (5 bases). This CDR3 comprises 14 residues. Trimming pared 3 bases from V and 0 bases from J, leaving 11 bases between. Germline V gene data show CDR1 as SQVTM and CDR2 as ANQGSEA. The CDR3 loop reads CSVDKSGHQETQYF. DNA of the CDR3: TGCAGCGTTGACAAGAGCGGACACCAAGAGACCCAGTACTTC.

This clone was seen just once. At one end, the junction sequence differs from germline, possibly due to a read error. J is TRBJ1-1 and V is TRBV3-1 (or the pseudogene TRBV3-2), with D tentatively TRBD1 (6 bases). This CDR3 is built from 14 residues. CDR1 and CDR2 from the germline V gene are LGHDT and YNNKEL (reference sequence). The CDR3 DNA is TGTGCCAGCAGCCAAGGAGATGGGGGCGGGGGATTCGCCTTT. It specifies CASSQGDGGGGFAF.

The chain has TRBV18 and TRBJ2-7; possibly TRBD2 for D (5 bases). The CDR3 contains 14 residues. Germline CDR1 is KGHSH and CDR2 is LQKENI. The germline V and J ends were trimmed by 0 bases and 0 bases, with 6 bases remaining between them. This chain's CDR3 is CASSPPGASYEQYF. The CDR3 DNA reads TGTGCCAGCTCACCACCGGGAGCCTCCTACGAGCAGTACTTC.

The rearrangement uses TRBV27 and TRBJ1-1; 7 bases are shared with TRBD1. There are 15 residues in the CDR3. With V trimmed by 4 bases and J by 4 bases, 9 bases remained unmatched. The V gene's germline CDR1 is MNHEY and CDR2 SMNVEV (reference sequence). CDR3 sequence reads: CASSSRGTFGTEAFF. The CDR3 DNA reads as TGTGCCAGCAGTTCCAGGGGGACTTTTGGCACTGAAGCTTTCTTT.

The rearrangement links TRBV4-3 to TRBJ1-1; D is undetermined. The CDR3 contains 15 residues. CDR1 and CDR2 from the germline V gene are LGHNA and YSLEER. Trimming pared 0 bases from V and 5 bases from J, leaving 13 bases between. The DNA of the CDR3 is TGCGCCAGCAGCCAAGATAGGGTTCCGGGGACTGAAGCTTTCTTT. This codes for CASSQDRVPGTEAFF.

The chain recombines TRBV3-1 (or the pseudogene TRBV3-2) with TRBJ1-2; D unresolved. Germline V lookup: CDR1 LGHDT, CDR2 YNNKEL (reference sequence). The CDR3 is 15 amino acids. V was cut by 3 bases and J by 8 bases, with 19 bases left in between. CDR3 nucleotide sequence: TGTGCCAGCAGCCAGGCCATGAGGAGCATTGGGGGCTACACCTTC. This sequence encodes CASSQAMRSIGGYTF.